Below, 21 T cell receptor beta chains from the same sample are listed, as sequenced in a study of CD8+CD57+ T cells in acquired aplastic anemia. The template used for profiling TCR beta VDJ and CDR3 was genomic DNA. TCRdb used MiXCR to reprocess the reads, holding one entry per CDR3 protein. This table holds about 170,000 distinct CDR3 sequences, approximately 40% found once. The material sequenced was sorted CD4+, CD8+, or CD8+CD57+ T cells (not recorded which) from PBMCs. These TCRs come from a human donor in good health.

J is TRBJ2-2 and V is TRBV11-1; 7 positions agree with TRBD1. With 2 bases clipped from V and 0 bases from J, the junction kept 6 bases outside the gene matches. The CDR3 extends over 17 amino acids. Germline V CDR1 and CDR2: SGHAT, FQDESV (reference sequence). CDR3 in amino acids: CASSLHGTVTNTGELFF. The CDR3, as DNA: TGTGCCAGCAGCTTACACGGGACAGTTACGAACACCGGGGAGCTGTTTTTT. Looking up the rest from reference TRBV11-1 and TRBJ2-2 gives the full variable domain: EAEVAQSPRYKITEKSQAVAFWCDPISGHATLYWYRQILGQGPELLVQFQDESVVDDSQLPKDRFSAERLKGVDSTLKIQPAELGDSAMYLCASSLHGTVTNTGELFFGEGSRLTVL.

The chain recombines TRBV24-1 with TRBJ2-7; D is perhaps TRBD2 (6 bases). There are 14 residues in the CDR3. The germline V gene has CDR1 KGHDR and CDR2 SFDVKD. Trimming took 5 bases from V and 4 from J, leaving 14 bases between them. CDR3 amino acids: CATSAGRDGYEQYF. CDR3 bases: TGTGCCACCAGTGCTGGGCGGGATGGGTACGAGCAGTACTTC.

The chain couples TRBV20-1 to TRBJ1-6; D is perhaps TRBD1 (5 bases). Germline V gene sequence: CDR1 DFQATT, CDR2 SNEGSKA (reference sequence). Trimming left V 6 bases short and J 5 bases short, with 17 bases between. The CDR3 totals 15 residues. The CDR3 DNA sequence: TGCAGTGCCTCCCTGCCAGGGCCCAATAATTCACCCCTCCACTTT. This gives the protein CSASLPGPNNSPLHF.

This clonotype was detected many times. CDR3 nucleotide sequence: TGTGCCAGCAGGACAGGGGGCCTATCTACTGAAGCTTTCTTT. Its translation: CASRTGGLSTEAFF. V and J are TRBV6-6 and TRBJ1-1, with TRBD1 identical over 10 bases. Germline-derived CDR1 and CDR2 are MNHNY and SVGAGI (reference sequence). Trimming at V came to 6 bases and at J to 5 bases, leaving 6 bases not matched to a gene. The CDR3 runs to 14 residues.

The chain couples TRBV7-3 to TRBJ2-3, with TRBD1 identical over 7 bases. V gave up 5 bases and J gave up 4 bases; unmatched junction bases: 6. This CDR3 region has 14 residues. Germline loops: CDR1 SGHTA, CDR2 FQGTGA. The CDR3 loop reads CASSPDRVSDTQYF. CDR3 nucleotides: TGTGCCAGCAGCCCCGACAGGGTATCAGATACGCAGTATTTT.

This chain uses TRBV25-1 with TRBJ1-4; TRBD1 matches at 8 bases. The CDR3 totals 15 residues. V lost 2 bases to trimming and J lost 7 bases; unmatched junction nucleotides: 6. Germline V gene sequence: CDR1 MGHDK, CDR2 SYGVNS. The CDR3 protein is CASSEGTGLGEKLFF. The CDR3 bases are TGTGCCAGCAGTGAAGGGACAGGCTTAGGTGAAAAACTGTTTTTT.

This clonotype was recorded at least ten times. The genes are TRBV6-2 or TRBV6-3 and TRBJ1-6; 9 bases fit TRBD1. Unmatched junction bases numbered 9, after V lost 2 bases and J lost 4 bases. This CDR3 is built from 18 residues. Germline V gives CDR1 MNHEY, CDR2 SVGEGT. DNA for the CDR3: TGTGCCAGCAGTTACCCGAGGGACAGGGACTTATATAATTCACCCCTCCACTTT. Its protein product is CASSYPRDRDLYNSPLHF.

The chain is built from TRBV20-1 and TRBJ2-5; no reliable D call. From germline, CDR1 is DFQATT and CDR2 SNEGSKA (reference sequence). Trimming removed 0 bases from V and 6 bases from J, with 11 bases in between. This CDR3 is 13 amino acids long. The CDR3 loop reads CSARDPIRQTQYF. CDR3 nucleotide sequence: TGCAGTGCTAGAGACCCTATAAGGCAGACCCAGTACTTC.

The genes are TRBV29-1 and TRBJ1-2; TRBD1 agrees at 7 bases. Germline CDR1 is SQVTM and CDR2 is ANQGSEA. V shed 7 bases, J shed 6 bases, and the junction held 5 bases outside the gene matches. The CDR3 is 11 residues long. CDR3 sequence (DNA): TGCAGCGAATTAACAGGGGATGGCTACACCTTC. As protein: CSELTGDGYTF.

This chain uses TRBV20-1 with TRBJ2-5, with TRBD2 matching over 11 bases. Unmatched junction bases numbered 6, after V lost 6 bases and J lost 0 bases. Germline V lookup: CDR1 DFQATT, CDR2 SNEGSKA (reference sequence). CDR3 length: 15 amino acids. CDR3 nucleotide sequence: TGCAGTGCCCTGAAACTAGCGGGGGACCAAGAGACCCAGTACTTC. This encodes CSALKLAGDQETQYF.

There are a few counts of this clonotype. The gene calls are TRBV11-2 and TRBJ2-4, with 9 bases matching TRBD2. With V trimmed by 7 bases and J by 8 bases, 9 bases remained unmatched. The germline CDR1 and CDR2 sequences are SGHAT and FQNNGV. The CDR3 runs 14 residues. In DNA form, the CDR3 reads TGTGCCAGCACCCCTAGCGGGGCACCGGACATTCAGTACTTC. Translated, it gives CASTPSGAPDIQYF.

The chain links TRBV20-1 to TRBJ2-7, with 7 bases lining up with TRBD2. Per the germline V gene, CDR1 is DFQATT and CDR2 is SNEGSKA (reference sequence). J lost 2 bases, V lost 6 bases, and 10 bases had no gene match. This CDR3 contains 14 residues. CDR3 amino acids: CSARESAGPYEQYF. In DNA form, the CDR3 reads TGCAGTGCCCGAGAGTCAGCGGGACCCTACGAGCAGTACTTC.

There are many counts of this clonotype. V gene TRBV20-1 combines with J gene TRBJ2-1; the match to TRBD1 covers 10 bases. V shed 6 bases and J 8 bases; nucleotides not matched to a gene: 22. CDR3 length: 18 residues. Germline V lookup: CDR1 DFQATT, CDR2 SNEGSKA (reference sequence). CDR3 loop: CSAHGTGVLAGFGDEQFF. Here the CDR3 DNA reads TGCAGTGCCCACGGGACAGGGGTCTTAGCGGGGTTTGGGGATGAGCAGTTCTTC.

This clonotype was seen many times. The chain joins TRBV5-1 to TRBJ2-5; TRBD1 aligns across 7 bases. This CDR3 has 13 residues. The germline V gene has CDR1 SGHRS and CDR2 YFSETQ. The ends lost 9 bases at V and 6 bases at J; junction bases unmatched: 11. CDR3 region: CATQTGVGKTQYF. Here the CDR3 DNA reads TGCGCCACCCAAACAGGGGTGGGAAAGACCCAGTACTTC.

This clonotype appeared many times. For the CDR3, the DNA is TGTGCCAGCAGCTCAAGGACAGGCTCTGGAAACACCATATATTTT. This gives the protein CASSSRTGSGNTIYF. The chain links TRBV7-2 to TRBJ1-3; 7 positions agree with TRBD1. Germline CDR1 is SGHTA and CDR2 is FQGNSA. The CDR3 totals 15 residues. J was trimmed by 0 bases and V by 4 bases; bases with no gene match: 3.

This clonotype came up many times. The CDR3 is CASRNGPGGSYEQYF. CDR3 nucleotides: TGTGCCAGCAGAAACGGGCCAGGGGGCTCCTACGAGCAGTACTTC. The chain uses TRBV6-1 and TRBJ2-7; 7 nucleotides line up with TRBD1. Per the germline V gene, CDR1 is MNHNS and CDR2 is SASEGT. J gave up 0 bases and V 6 bases, and 8 bases lay outside the gene matches. This CDR3 is 15 amino acids long.

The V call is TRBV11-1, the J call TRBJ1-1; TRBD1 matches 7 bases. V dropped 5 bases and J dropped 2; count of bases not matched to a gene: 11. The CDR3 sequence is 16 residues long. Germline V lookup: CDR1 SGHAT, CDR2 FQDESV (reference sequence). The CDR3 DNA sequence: TGTGCCAGCAGCCCCGACGTCGGACAGGTCAACACTGAAGCTTTCTTT. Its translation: CASSPDVGQVNTEAFF.

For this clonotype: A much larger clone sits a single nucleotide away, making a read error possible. The CDR3: CASSFLGTASTDTQYF. The DNA of the CDR3 is TGTGCCAGCAGCTTCCTCGGGACAGCGAGCACAGATACGCAGTATTTT. This chain connects TRBV9 to TRBJ2-3; TRBD1 agrees at 7 bases. Per germline, CDR1 SGDLS and CDR2 YYNGEE. CDR3 length: 16 residues. The trim removed 4 bases at V and 0 bases at J, leaving 8 bases unmatched. Looking up the rest from reference TRBV9 and TRBJ2-3 gives the full variable domain: DSGVTQTPKHLITATGQRVTLRCSPRSGDLSVYWYQQSLDQGLQFLIQYYNGEERAKGNILERFSAQQFPDLHSELNLSSLELGDSALYFCASSFLGTASTDTQYFGPGTRLTVL.

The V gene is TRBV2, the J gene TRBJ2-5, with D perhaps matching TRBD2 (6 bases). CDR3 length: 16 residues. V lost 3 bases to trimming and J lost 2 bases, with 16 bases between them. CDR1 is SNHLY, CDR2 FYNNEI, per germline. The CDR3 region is CASSDLRLVGQETQYF. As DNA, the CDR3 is TGTGCCAGCAGTGATCTACGACTAGTGGGTCAAGAGACCCAGTACTTC.

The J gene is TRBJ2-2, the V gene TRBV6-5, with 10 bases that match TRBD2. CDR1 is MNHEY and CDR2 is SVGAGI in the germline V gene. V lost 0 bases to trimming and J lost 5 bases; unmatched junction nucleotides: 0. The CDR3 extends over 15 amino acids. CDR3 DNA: TGTGCCAGCAGTTACTCGACTAGCGGGACCGGGGAGCTGTTTTTT. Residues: CASSYSTSGTGELFF.

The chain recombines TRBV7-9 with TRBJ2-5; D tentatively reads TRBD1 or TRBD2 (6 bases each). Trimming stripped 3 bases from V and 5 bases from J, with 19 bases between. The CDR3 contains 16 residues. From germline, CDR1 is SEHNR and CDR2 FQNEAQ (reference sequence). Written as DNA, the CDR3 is TGTGCCAGCAGCTTGGGGGGACCAGGGGAAGGGGAGACCCAGTACTTC. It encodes CASSLGGPGEGETQYF.